This T cell receptor beta chain comes out of a study of blood T cell repertoires in COVID-19. Per the germline V gene, CDR1 is SGDLS and CDR2 is YYNGEE. The CDR3 runs 16 residues. V lost 4 bases, J lost 6 bases, and 8 bases stayed unmatched. TCRdb keeps only in-frame clones here, not all; method: immunoSEQ multiplex PCR. The sample lists 160,000 or so clones; 70% to 90% were seen once. The specimen sequenced was peripheral blood. The source of this sequence is a human donor in a cohort sampled during active COVID-19. This chain uses TRBV9 with TRBJ2-3; 13 bases fit TRBD2. CDR3 loop: CASSPRTSGSVDTQYF. In DNA, the CDR3 is TGTGCCAGCAGCCCCCGGACTAGCGGGAGTGTGGATACGCAGTATTTT.